This is a list of T cell receptor beta chains from one sample in a study of blood T cell repertoires in COVID-19. Clones were sequenced by immunoSEQ multiplex PCR, and TCRdb holds only the in-frame ones, with some missing. Of some 46,000 clones in the sample, roughly 87% are singletons; the top ten hold roughly a quarter. Input material: peripheral blood. The receptors here all came from a woman in her fifties or sixties with acute or convalescent COVID-19. The CDR3 runs from the conserved cysteine through the conserved F or W. A D gene is named only where the DNA matches it firmly. The listing skips clone size in some rows; elsewhere it reads once, few, many or a size class.

TRBJ2-1,NA,TRBV20-1,NA,TGCAGTGCTAGTGAGACAGCTTCCTACAATGAGCAGTTCTTC,CSASETASYNEQFF
TRBJ1-6,NA,TRBV5-6,NA,TGTGCCAGCAGCTTCTCTGGGACAACTAATTCACCCCTCCACTTT,CASSFSGTTNSPLHF
TRBJ1-2,TRBD1,TRBV3-1/TRBV3-2,NA,TGTGCCAGCAGCCTAACAGGGGATGATGGCTACACCTTC,CASSLTGDDGYTF
TRBJ2-7,TRBD1,TRBV11-3,NA,TGTGCCAGCAGCTCGGGGACAGGGACCCACGAGCAGTACTTC,CASSSGTGTHEQYF
TRBJ1-3,NA,TRBV30,NA,TGTGCCTGGAGTAAAGTGCACGGCGGTGGAAACACCATATATTTT,CAWSKVHGGGNTIYF
TRBJ1-6,TRBD1,TRBV6-5,NA,TGTGCCAGCAGTTCGGGACAGGTTAATTCACCCCTCCACTTT,CASSSGQVNSPLHF
TRBJ1-2,NA,TRBV7-2,NA,TGTGCCAGCAGCACGGGTCTTCAAGTGGATGGCTACACCTTC,CASSTGLQVDGYTF
TRBJ2-7,NA,TRBV5-6,NA,TGTGCCAGCAGCTTGGTCGGAGAGGGCTACGAGCAGTACTTC,CASSLVGEGYEQYF
TRBJ2-5,NA,TRBV3-1/TRBV3-2,NA,TGTGCCAGCAGCCGAGGCGAAGAGACCCAGTACTTC,CASSRGEETQYF
TRBJ2-1,TRBD2,TRBV12-5,NA,TGTGCTAGTGTCGGGGGGGGATCCTACAATGAGCAGTTCTTC,CASVGGGSYNEQFF
TRBJ2-3,NA,TRBV5-1,NA,TGCGCCAGCAGGCTGGGACTTCCGGATACGCAGTATTTT,CASRLGLPDTQYF
TRBJ1-2,TRBD1,TRBV27,NA,TGTGCCAGCAGTTTATTGACAGGGGGTGGCTACACCTTC,CASSLLTGGGYTF
TRBJ1-6,NA,TRBV5-1,NA,TGCGCCAGCAGCTCTGAACCTTCCACCAGCTCCTATAATTCACCCCTCCACTTT,CASSSEPSTSSYNSPLHF
TRBJ1-5,NA,TRBV6-1,many,TGTGCCAGCAGTGAAACCAGGGGCTATCAGCCCCAGCATTTT,CASSETRGYQPQHF
TRBJ1-2,TRBD1,TRBV27,NA,TGTGCCAGCAGTTTTTCACGACAGGGAAGTATTAATGGCTACACCTTC,CASSFSRQGSINGYTF
TRBJ2-7,TRBD1,TRBV19,once,TGTGCCAGTAGTTCCACAGGGGGCGCCTCCTACGAGCAGTACTTC,CASSSTGGASYEQYF
TRBJ2-2,TRBD2,TRBV30,NA,TGTGCCTGGAGGGGACTAGCGGGGGACGCGAACACCGGGGAGCTGTTTTTT,CAWRGLAGDANTGELFF
TRBJ1-6,NA,TRBV6-4,NA,TGTGCCAGCAGGGGGGGTTCATCAAATTCACCCCTCCACTTT,CASRGGSSNSPLHF
TRBJ1-6,NA,TRBV5-4,NA,TGTGCCAGCAAAAAACGAGAGGATTCACCCCTCCACTTT,CASKKREDSPLHF
TRBJ2-7,NA,TRBV6-6,NA,TGTGCCAGCAGCCGGGGAGGCTCCTACGAGCAGTACTTC,CASSRGGSYEQYF
TRBJ1-1,NA,TRBV11-3,NA,TGTGCCAGCAGCTTGACCGGAGGGACTGAAGCTTTCTTT,CASSLTGGTEAFF
TRBJ2-4,NA,TRBV2,NA,TGTGCCGGGAGCCAGGAAATAGCCAAAAACATTCAGTACTTC,CAGSQEIAKNIQYF
TRBJ1-4,NA,TRBV6-5,NA,TGTGCCAGCAACCCGGGTACTAATGAAAAACTGTTTTTT,CASNPGTNEKLFF
TRBJ2-3,NA,TRBV4-2,NA,TGTGCCAGCAGCCAAGAATCGCGGTCTTACACAGATACGCAGTATTTT,CASSQESRSYTDTQYF
TRBJ2-2,TRBD1,TRBV19,NA,TGTGCCAGTAGTAACACAGGGGGCATGAACACCGGGGAGCTGTTTTTT,CASSNTGGMNTGELFF
TRBJ2-5,TRBD2,TRBV9,NA,TGTGCCAGCAGCAACCGAGCGGGGGCACTCCAAGAGACCCAGTACTTC,CASSNRAGALQETQYF
TRBJ1-1,NA,TRBV19,NA,TGTGCCAGTCGGGGTACCCCTGAAGCTTTCTTT,CASRGTPEAFF
TRBJ2-5,TRBD2,TRBV5-1,NA,TGCGCCAGCAAACGTAGCGGGGGACGTCAAGAGACCCAGTACTTC,CASKRSGGRQETQYF
TRBJ2-7,TRBD2,TRBV5-6,NA,TGTGCCAGCAGACGTACTAGCGGGGGGGTCTACGAGCAGTACTTC,CASRRTSGGVYEQYF
TRBJ2-7,TRBD1,TRBV15,NA,TGTGCCACCAGCAGACCTCGGATGGGACAGGGTGTCTACGAGCAGTACTTC,CATSRPRMGQGVYEQYF
TRBJ1-4,NA,TRBV7-9,once,TGTGCCAGCACCATCCTCGAAAAACTGTTTTTT,CASTILEKLFF
TRBJ2-1,TRBD1,TRBV24-1,NA,TGTGCCACCAGTGATTCGTTAGACCAGGGGGATGGAATTAATGAGCAGTTCTTC,CATSDSLDQGDGINEQFF
TRBJ1-2,NA,TRBV4-2,NA,TGTGCCAGCAGCCACCTTGAGGAGGGCTACACCTTC,CASSHLEEGYTF
TRBJ2-6,NA,TRBV15,NA,TGTGCCACCAGCAGAGTGTTCGGGGGCTCTGGGGCCAACGTCCTGACTTTC,CATSRVFGGSGANVLTF
TRBJ1-3,TRBD1,TRBV4-1,once,TGCGCCAGCAGCACTACTGACAGGGGTAGAAACACCATATATTTT,CASSTTDRGRNTIYF
TRBJ1-3,NA,TRBV9,NA,TGTGCCAGCATCAGCGTGGGGAGCGGCACCATATATTTT,CASISVGSGTIYF
TRBJ2-3,NA,TRBV19,NA,TGTGCCAGTAATAGTGGATCGGGAATGCCAGATACGCAGTATTTT,CASNSGSGMPDTQYF
TRBJ2-2,NA,TRBV7-2,NA,TGTGCCAGCAAGGACAGAATGAACACCGGGGAGCTGTTTTTT,CASKDRMNTGELFF
TRBJ1-1,NA,TRBV3-1/TRBV3-2,NA,TGTGCCAGCAGCCAAGAGAGGGAAACTGAAGCTTTCTTT,CASSQERETEAFF
TRBJ1-3,NA,TRBV5-1,NA,TGCGCCAGCAGCTGGGGGGACTTTTACTCTGGAAACACCATATATTTT,CASSWGDFYSGNTIYF
TRBJ1-5,NA,TRBV2,NA,TGTGCCAGCAGTGGTGTTAAGGGAGGGCAGCCCCAGCATTTT,CASSGVKGGQPQHF
TRBJ1-1,TRBD1,TRBV29-1,NA,TGCAGCGTCCGGACAGGGAGCACTGAAGCTTTCTTT,CSVRTGSTEAFF
TRBJ1-1,TRBD1,TRBV7-3,NA,TGTGCCAGCAGCTCAGGACAGGGATCACCGAACACTGAAGCTTTCTTT,CASSSGQGSPNTEAFF
TRBJ1-2,TRBD1,TRBV24-1,NA,TGTGCCACCAGTGGTGGACAGGGGTCCACTACAAACTATGGCTACACCTTC,CATSGGQGSTTNYGYTF
TRBJ1-6,NA,TRBV4-3,NA,TGCGCCAGCAGCCCACAGGGCGGGGGCTCACCCCTCCACTTT,CASSPQGGGSPLHF
TRBJ2-3,TRBD2,TRBV6-4,NA,TGTGCCAGCAGCCCTAGCGGAGGTAGCACAGATACGCAGTATTTT,CASSPSGGSTDTQYF
TRBJ2-5,TRBD2,TRBV13,NA,TGTGCCAGCAGCTCGTCGGAGCGGGGGGGCGTAGAGACCCAGTACTTC,CASSSSERGGVETQYF
TRBJ1-1,NA,TRBV2,NA,TGTGCCAGCAGCAGAGGTCTGAACACTGAAGCTTTCTTT,CASSRGLNTEAFF
TRBJ2-3,NA,TRBV5-1,NA,TGCGCCAGCAGCTTGGCCGGGTTTTCAGATACGCAGTATTTT,CASSLAGFSDTQYF
TRBJ2-1,TRBD1,TRBV6-1,NA,TGTGCCAGCAGTGTGGTAGGATGGGGGACAGGGACCAATGAGCAGTTCTTC,CASSVVGWGTGTNEQFF
TRBJ2-7,TRBD1,TRBV19,NA,TGTGCCAGTGCTGACAGGGGGTACTACGAGCAGTACTTC,CASADRGYYEQYF
TRBJ2-1,NA,TRBV3-1/TRBV3-2,NA,TGTGCCAGCAGCCAAGCAGCGGTCTCCTACAATGAGCAGTTCTTC,CASSQAAVSYNEQFF
TRBJ1-1,NA,TRBV7-8,few,TGTGCCAGCAGCCCCCTACAGGGCGCGAACACTGAAGCTTTCTTT,CASSPLQGANTEAFF
TRBJ1-5,TRBD1,TRBV18,NA,TGTGCCAGCTCACCCTCAGACAGGGGCCTCAATCAGCCCCAGCATTTT,CASSPSDRGLNQPQHF
TRBJ2-3,TRBD2,TRBV13,NA,TGTGCCAGCAGCTTACTAGCGGGGGTTATCACAGATACGCAGTATTTT,CASSLLAGVITDTQYF
TRBJ2-7,NA,TRBV19,many,TGTGCCAGTAGGTCGGGCTACGAGCAGTACTTC,CASRSGYEQYF
TRBJ2-3,TRBD2,TRBV9,NA,TGTGCCAGCAGCTTTCTAGCGGGGGGCGGAGATACGCAGTATTTT,CASSFLAGGGDTQYF
TRBJ2-7,NA,TRBV4-1,NA,TGCGCCAGCAGCCTGCGGGGCGCCCTAGGGGAGCAGTACTTC,CASSLRGALGEQYF
TRBJ1-2,TRBD1,TRBV5-5,NA,TGTGCCAGCAGCTTGGCCGACAGGGGAGTTGGTGGCTACACCTTC,CASSLADRGVGGYTF